Listed below are T cell receptor beta chains from one sample, sequenced in a study of blood T cell repertoires in COVID-19. The protocol was immunoSEQ multiplex PCR, while the TCRdb copy is restricted to in-frame clones and leaves out a portion. This sample yields about 240,000 clones, of which about 81% are seen a single time; roughly 12% belongs to the top ten. The sequencing sample was made of peripheral blood. The origin of the receptors is a woman aged 60-70 years with active or convalescent COVID-19. Each CDR3 is given with its conserved first and last residue. The D gene is left open where the match is weak. Clone size, where shown, is once, few, many, or a class for clones that have expanded.

TRBD1	12	TRBV7-3	-	TRBJ2-4	TGTGCCAGCAGCTCCCCAGGGGGCATTCAGTACTTC	CASSSPGGIQYF
TRBD2	14	TRBV30	once	TRBJ2-5	TGTGCCTGGAATAGCGGGCCAAATAGGGAGACCCAGTACTTC	CAWNSGPNRETQYF
TRBD1	18	TRBV4-1	few	TRBJ2-1	TGCGCCAGCAGCCTTACTTCATTTAGACAGGGATCCTACAATGAGCAGTTCTTC	CASSLTSFRQGSYNEQFF
-	15	TRBV19	once	TRBJ1-4	TGTGCCAGTACCCTAGGCGGGGGTCGGAGGGAAAAACTGTTTTTT	CASTLGGGRREKLFF
-	11	TRBV28	-	TRBJ2-7	TGTGCCAGCGGCAGGGTCTACGAGCAGTACTTC	CASGRVYEQYF
TRBD1	15	TRBV10-3	-	TRBJ1-1	TGTGCCATCAGAAGGGAACAGGGGCTGAACACTGAAGCTTTCTTT	CAIRREQGLNTEAFF
TRBD1	15	TRBV19	-	TRBJ1-3	TGTGCCAGTAGCCACGGGACAGGGGATGGAAACACCATATATTTT	CASSHGTGDGNTIYF
TRBD1	12	TRBV12-3/TRBV12-4	-	TRBJ1-1	TGTGCCAGCAGCCCGGGACAGGGTGCGGCTTTCTTT	CASSPGQGAAFF
TRBD1	13	TRBV7-9	-	TRBJ1-2	TGTGCCAGCAGCCCAGGACAGGGGGCTGGCTACACCTTC	CASSPGQGAGYTF
-	14	TRBV7-9	-	TRBJ1-2	TGTGCCAGCAGCCCGCCAGGGACACCTTATGGCTACACCTTC	CASSPPGTPYGYTF
TRBD1	10	TRBV19	-	TRBJ1-2	TGTGCCAGTAGTATGCCAGGGGGATTTTTC	CASSMPGGFF
TRBD1	14	TRBV6-1	-	TRBJ2-7	TGTGCCAGCAGTCGGACAGGGGGCGGGGACGAGCAGTACTTC	CASSRTGGGDEQYF
TRBD2	17	TRBV14	-	TRBJ2-5	TGTGCCAGCAGCCACGAAGCACTAGCGACACACCAAGAGACCCAGTACTTC	CASSHEALATHQETQYF
TRBD1	15	TRBV30	-	TRBJ1-6	TGTGCCTGGAGTCGTCCGGGGGACAGGGGGAACTTACTCCACTTT	CAWSRPGDRGNLLHF
-	14	TRBV5-1	-	TRBJ1-2	TGCGCCAGCAGCTTGGCCGACGACAGTGATGGCTACACCTTC	CASSLADDSDGYTF
-	14	TRBV6-2/TRBV6-3	-	TRBJ2-2	TGTGCCAGCAGTCGGACACAGAACACCGGGGAGCTGTTTTTT	CASSRTQNTGELFF
-	13	TRBV12-3/TRBV12-4	-	TRBJ1-6	TGTGCCAGCAACTCCCGAGGGAATTCACCCCTCCACTTT	CASNSRGNSPLHF
TRBD2	14	TRBV3-1/TRBV3-2	-	TRBJ2-1	TGTGCCAGCAGCCACAGCGGGGGGCACAATGAGCAGTTCTTC	CASSHSGGHNEQFF
TRBD1	18	TRBV6-1	-	TRBJ1-2	TGTGCCAGCAGTGGGATGGGACAGGGGAAGGGGATTGCTTATGGCTACACCTTC	CASSGMGQGKGIAYGYTF
-	18	TRBV28	-	TRBJ2-6	TGTGCCAGCAGTTCCTTCAGGGGCCATAGCTCTGGGGCCAACGTCCTGACTTTC	CASSSFRGHSSGANVLTF